This T cell receptor (beta chain) was retrieved from a study of T cell repertoires in cytomegalovirus infection. On the study more broadly: Through public TCR beta signatures, both CMV infection and matching HLA type were indicated.

MiXCR, run by TCRdb on the reads, gives a single entry per CDR3 protein. Among fewer than 250,000 distinct CDR3 sequences listed, 22% were seen once. The CDR3 runs to 14 residues. Germline V lookup: CDR1 LNHDA, CDR2 SQIVND (reference sequence). V lost 3 bases and J 1 base, leaving 9 bases between the germline ends. Of note for this clonotype: Its antigen remains unidentified.

General observations from the study: The study found HLA-C-restricted CMV-specific TCR beta clonotypes dominating the ex vivo response. CMV carriers with the relevant HLA were identified by cumulative public TCR beta family frequency.

Sequenced material: CD8+ T cells from PBMCs. The receptor was derived from a human donor in good health (CMV status not recorded). Some clones in this sample may be carry-over from other donors' samples. The V gene is TRBV19, the J gene TRBJ1-1, with D maybe TRBD1 (5 bases). The CDR3 here is CASSIWGRNTEAFF. DNA of the CDR3: TGTGCCAGTAGTATCTGGGGGAGGAACACTGAAGCTTTCTTT.